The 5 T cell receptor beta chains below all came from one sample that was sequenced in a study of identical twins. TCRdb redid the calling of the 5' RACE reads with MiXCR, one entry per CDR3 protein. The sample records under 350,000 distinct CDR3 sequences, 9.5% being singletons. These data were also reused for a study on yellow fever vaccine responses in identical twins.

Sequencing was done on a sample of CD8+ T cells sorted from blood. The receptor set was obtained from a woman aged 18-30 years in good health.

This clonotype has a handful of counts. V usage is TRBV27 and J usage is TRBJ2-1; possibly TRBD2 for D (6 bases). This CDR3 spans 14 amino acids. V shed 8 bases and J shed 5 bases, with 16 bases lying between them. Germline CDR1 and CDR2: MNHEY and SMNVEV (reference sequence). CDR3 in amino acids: CASQVSRENNEQFF. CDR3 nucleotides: TGTGCCAGCCAGGTGTCGCGGGAAAACAATGAGCAGTTCTTC.

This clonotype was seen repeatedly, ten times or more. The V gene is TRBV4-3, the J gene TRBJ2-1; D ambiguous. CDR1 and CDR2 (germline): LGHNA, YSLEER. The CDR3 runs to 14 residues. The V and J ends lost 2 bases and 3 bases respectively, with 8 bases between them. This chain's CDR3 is CASSQIQDYNEQFF. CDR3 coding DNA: TGCGCCAGCAGCCAAATCCAGGACTACAATGAGCAGTTCTTC.

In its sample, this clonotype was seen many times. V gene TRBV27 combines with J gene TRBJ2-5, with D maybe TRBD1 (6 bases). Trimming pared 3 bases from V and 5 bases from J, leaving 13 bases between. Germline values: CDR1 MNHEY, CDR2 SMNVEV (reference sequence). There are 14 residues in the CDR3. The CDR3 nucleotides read TGTGCCAGCAGTTTGGGGGCCTTCCAGGAGACCCAGTACTTC. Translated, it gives CASSLGAFQETQYF.

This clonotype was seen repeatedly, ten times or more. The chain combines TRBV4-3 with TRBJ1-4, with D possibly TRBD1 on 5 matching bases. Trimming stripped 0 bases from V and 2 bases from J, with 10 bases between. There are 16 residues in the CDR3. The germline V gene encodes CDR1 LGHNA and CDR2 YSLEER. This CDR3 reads CASSQDGANTNEKLFF. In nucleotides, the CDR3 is TGCGCCAGCAGCCAAGATGGGGCAAATACTAATGAAAAACTGTTTTTT.

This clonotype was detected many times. This CDR3 reads CASSLDRMNTEAFF. The CDR3 DNA is TGCGCCAGCAGCTTGGACAGAATGAACACTGAAGCTTTCTTT. The chain carries TRBV5-1 and TRBJ1-1; D remains unclear. The CDR3 is made up of 14 amino acids. Looked up from germline, CDR1 is SGHRS and CDR2 is YFSETQ. V shed 0 bases and J shed 0 bases, with 6 bases lying between them.